The next 22 T cell receptor beta chains were all read from a single sample in a study of PD-1 blockade in classical Hodgkin lymphoma. Generated by immunoSEQ multiplex PCR, the TCRdb table keeps only in-frame clones and is missing some. Among some 10,000 clones listed, 75% to 90% were seen once. Time point defined: cycle 4 day 1 (C4D1), after five to seven weeks of nivolumab. No patient escaped relapse after autologous stem cell transplantation, and brentuximab vedotin exposure varied. Researchers report purifying CD4+ T cells from thawed PBMCs by magnetic negative selection. The sequences come from CD4+ T cells from blood, collected before the fourth cycle of nivolumab. The source of these receptors is a human donor with classical Hodgkin lymphoma.

In its sample, this clone was seen a few times. The gene calls are TRBV4-1 and TRBJ1-2, with D maybe TRBD1 (6 bases). V gave up 0 bases and J gave up 4 bases, with 9 bases separating them. CDR3 length: 14 residues. Germline CDR1 is MGHRA and CDR2 is YSYEKL. The CDR3: CASSQEWGPYGYTF. CDR3 bases: TGCGCCAGCAGCCAAGAGTGGGGGCCCTATGGCTACACCTTC.

The V gene is TRBV7-8, the J gene TRBJ2-7; D not resolved. The germline V and J ends were trimmed by 2 bases and 0 bases, with 8 bases remaining between them. In germline, CDR1 is SGHVS, CDR2 FQNEAQ. This CDR3 spans 14 amino acids. CDR3: CASSLNSGSYEQYF. Written as DNA, the CDR3 is TGTGCCAGCAGCTTAAACAGTGGCTCCTACGAGCAGTACTTC. Supplemented by reference TRBV7-8 and TRBJ2-7, the full variable domain reads GAGVSQSPRYKVAKRGQDVALRCDPISGHVSLFWYQQALGQGPEFLTYFQNEAQLDKSGLPSDRFFAERPEGSVSTLKIQRTQQEDSAVYLCASSLNSGSYEQYFGPGTRLTVT.

This sequence joins TRBV7-8 and TRBJ1-2; D is possibly TRBD1 (6 bases). V was trimmed by 5 bases and J by 5 bases, leaving 12 bases between them. The CDR3 covers 13 residues. Per germline, CDR1 SGHVS and CDR2 FQNEAQ. The CDR3 DNA sequence: TGTGCCAGCAGCCGCAGGGGTTCTTATGGCTACACCTTC. It yields the protein CASSRRGSYGYTF. Full variable domain (missing parts from reference TRBV7-8 and TRBJ1-2): GAGVSQSPRYKVAKRGQDVALRCDPISGHVSLFWYQQALGQGPEFLTYFQNEAQLDKSGLPSDRFFAERPEGSVSTLKIQRTQQEDSAVYLCASSRRGSYGYTFGSGTRLTVV.

This chain links TRBV5-1 with TRBJ2-4; D is perhaps TRBD1 or TRBD2 (6 bases each). V dropped 0 bases and J dropped 3 bases, with 19 bases sitting between them. The CDR3 loop spans 18 amino acids. Germline V gene lookup returns CDR1 SGHRS and CDR2 YFSETQ. The CDR3 nucleotides read TGCGCCAGCAGCTTGGCCGGGGGCGGAAATACGGGCAAAAACATTCAGTACTTC. Translated: CASSLAGGGNTGKNIQYF.

The V call is TRBV28, the J call TRBJ2-1, with D unresolved. Germline assignment: CDR1 MDHEN and CDR2 SYDVKM. The CDR3 totals 18 residues. V was pared by 2 bases and J by 0 bases, with 17 bases between. CDR3: CASSLTFGPRSSYNEQFF. The CDR3 nucleotides are TGTGCCAGCAGTTTAACCTTTGGGCCCAGGAGCTCCTACAATGAGCAGTTCTTC.

This chain links TRBV19 with TRBJ2-5, with D unclear. The CDR3 contains 11 residues. V was clipped by 3 bases and J by 1 base, with 0 bases between them. Germline lookup yields CDR1 LNHDA and CDR2 SQIVND (reference sequence). As DNA, the CDR3 is TGTGCCAGTAGTATCCAAGAGACCCAGTACTTC. Protein: CASSIQETQYF.

This clone has only one observation. This chain links TRBV5-1 with TRBJ2-7, with 7 bases fitting TRBD2. J gave up 6 bases and V 0 bases, and 6 bases lay outside the gene matches. Per germline, CDR1 SGHRS and CDR2 YFSETQ. The length of the CDR3 is 14 residues. CDR3 sequence: CASSLVVGRGEQYF. CDR3 sequence (DNA): TGCGCCAGCAGCTTGGTGGTAGGGAGGGGCGAGCAGTACTTC. The entire variable domain, with the rest obtained from reference TRBV5-1 and TRBJ2-7, is as follows: KAGVTQTPRYLIKTRGQQVTLSCSPISGHRSVSWYQQTPGQGLQFLFEYFSETQRNKGNFPGRFSGRQFSNSRSEMNVSTLELGDSALYLCASSLVVGRGEQYFGPGTRLTVT.

V and J are TRBV5-1 and TRBJ2-7, with 11 bases matching TRBD1. Germline lookup yields CDR1 SGHRS and CDR2 YFSETQ. V lost 6 bases to trimming and J lost 4 bases; unmatched junction nucleotides: 9. The CDR3 totals 15 residues. The CDR3 DNA is TGCGCCAGCAACGGGCGAGGACAGGGGGCGTACGAGCAGTACTTC. Encoded protein: CASNGRGQGAYEQYF.

V usage is TRBV30 and J usage is TRBJ2-5; D is perhaps TRBD1 or TRBD2 (5 bases each). Trimming took 3 bases from V and 3 from J, leaving 11 bases between them. CDR1 GTSNPN and CDR2 SVGIG come from the germline V gene (reference sequence). The CDR3 consists of 13 residues. CDR3 sequence reads: CAWSGTAKETQYF. In DNA form, the CDR3 reads TGTGCCTGGAGCGGGACGGCTAAAGAGACCCAGTACTTC. Looking up the rest from reference TRBV30 and TRBJ2-5 gives the full variable domain: SQTIHQWPATLVQPVGSPLSLECTVEGTSNPNLYWYRQAAGRGLQLLFYSVGIGQISSEVPQNLSASRPQDRQFILSSKKLLLSDSGFYLCAWSGTAKETQYFGPGTRLLVL.

In its sample, this clone was seen a few times. This rearrangement joins TRBV19 to TRBJ1-2; D is undetermined. The germline V gene encodes CDR1 LNHDA and CDR2 SQIVND (reference sequence). CDR3 length: 11 residues. The V end was cut by 3 bases, the J end by 8 bases, with 7 bases between. The CDR3 coding sequence is TGTGCCAGTAGTATTGGGGTCGGCTACACCTTC. It specifies CASSIGVGYTF.

The chain employs TRBV7-2 and TRBJ1-1; TRBD1 agrees at 7 bases. The CDR3 spans 15 residues. The V and J ends lost 3 bases and 1 base, in that order; junction bases with no gene match: 5. CDR1 SGHTA and CDR2 FQGNSA come from the germline V gene. The CDR3 loop reads CASSLRQGRNTEAFF. The CDR3, as DNA: TGTGCCAGCAGCTTGAGACAGGGCAGGAACACTGAAGCTTTCTTT.

This rearrangement joins TRBV11-3 to TRBJ2-3; perhaps TRBD1 as D (5 bases). CDR1 SGHNT and CDR2 YENEEA come from the germline V gene. CDR3 length: 14 residues. Between the trimmed V and J ends, which lost 3 bases and 6 bases, there was a span of 13 bases. Here the CDR3 DNA reads TGTGCCAGCAGCTTTGGCAGGGAAACGGATACGCAGTATTTT. Amino acid sequence: CASSFGRETDTQYF.

The V gene is TRBV9, the J gene TRBJ2-5; weak D call: TRBD1 (5 bases). V lost 0 bases to trimming and J lost 1 base, with 13 bases between them. Germline CDR1 reads SGDLS; CDR2 reads YYNGEE. The CDR3 covers 16 residues. The CDR3 loop is CASSVGVVGAQETQYF. In nucleotides, the CDR3 is TGTGCCAGCAGCGTAGGTGTAGTAGGGGCCCAAGAGACCCAGTACTTC.

V and J are TRBV2 and TRBJ1-2, with 7 bases fitting TRBD1. With V trimmed by 1 base and J by 7 bases, 9 bases remained unmatched. Looked up from germline, CDR1 is SNHLY and CDR2 is FYNNEI. This CDR3 is built from 15 residues. CDR3 amino acids: CASSEVLAGQAGYTF. CDR3 sequence (DNA): TGTGCCAGCAGTGAAGTACTGGCAGGACAGGCTGGCTACACCTTC.

The J gene is TRBJ2-1, the V gene TRBV7-9; 7 bases fit TRBD1. The CDR3 is made up of 13 amino acids. Germline values: CDR1 SEHNR, CDR2 FQNEAQ (reference sequence). V lost 5 bases and J lost 8; bases outside the gene matches: 6. This CDR3 is CASSKTGSHEQFF. The CDR3 nucleotides are TGTGCCAGCAGCAAGACAGGGTCCCATGAGCAGTTCTTC.

The V and J genes are TRBV5-1 and TRBJ2-1, with 9 positions matching TRBD1. Germline values: CDR1 SGHRS, CDR2 YFSETQ. The CDR3 contains 18 residues. The ends lost 3 bases at V and 4 bases at J; junction bases unmatched: 14. The CDR3 DNA sequence: TGCGCCAGCAGCTCGCCGGGTTCTCCGGGACAGGGTTACAATGAGCAGTTCTTC. This sequence encodes CASSSPGSPGQGYNEQFF.

The chain has TRBV6-5 and TRBJ2-1; D possibly matches TRBD1 or TRBD2 (5 bases each). Germline CDR1 and CDR2: MNHEY and SVGAGI. This CDR3 is built from 13 residues. The germline V and J ends were trimmed by 10 bases and 2 bases, with 12 bases remaining between them. The DNA of the CDR3 is TGTGCCACCCAGGGACGTCCCTACAATGAGCAGTTCTTC. Amino acid sequence: CATQGRPYNEQFF.

The chain employs TRBV19 and TRBJ2-2, with D possibly being TRBD2 (5 bases). This CDR3 comprises 15 residues. With 3 bases removed from V and 5 bases from J, the gap between germline ends came to 13 bases. Per germline, CDR1 LNHDA and CDR2 SQIVND (reference sequence). Here the CDR3 reads CASSIWQRRTGELFF. The CDR3 nucleotides read TGTGCCAGTAGTATTTGGCAGAGGAGGACCGGGGAGCTGTTTTTT.

This clone was counted once. The chain carries TRBV11-3 and TRBJ1-3; D remains unclear. Germline assignment: CDR1 SGHNT and CDR2 YENEEA. The CDR3 runs 12 residues. With 4 bases removed from V and 6 bases from J, the gap between germline ends came to 7 bases. Written as DNA, the CDR3 is TGTGCCAGCAGCTCACCTGTAAACACCATATATTTT. This translates into CASSSPVNTIYF.

The V and J genes are TRBV21-1 and TRBJ1-2. TRBV21-1 is a listed pseudogene. This CDR3 is 15 amino acids long. The CDR3 here is CASSNLGSMIYGYTF. Here the CDR3 DNA reads TGTGCCAGCAGCAATTTAGGCAGCATGATCTATGGCTACACCTTC.

This chain joins TRBV2 and TRBJ1-5; TRBD1 might be the D (5 bases). V lost 6 bases and J lost 5, with 14 bases in between. The CDR3 runs 14 residues. The V gene's germline CDR1 is SNHLY and CDR2 FYNNEI. CDR3 nucleotides: TGTGCCAGCAGACCTGGGGGAGGGTATCAGCCCCAGCATTTT. This codes for CASRPGGGYQPQHF.

The chain recombines TRBV28 with TRBJ1-5, with unresolved D. There are 15 residues in the CDR3. Trimming removed 3 bases from V and 0 bases from J, with 9 bases in between. Germline assignment: CDR1 MDHEN and CDR2 SYDVKM. Here the CDR3 reads CASSLYRDSNQPQHF. The CDR3 nucleotides are TGTGCCAGCAGTTTGTACAGAGATAGCAATCAGCCCCAGCATTTT.